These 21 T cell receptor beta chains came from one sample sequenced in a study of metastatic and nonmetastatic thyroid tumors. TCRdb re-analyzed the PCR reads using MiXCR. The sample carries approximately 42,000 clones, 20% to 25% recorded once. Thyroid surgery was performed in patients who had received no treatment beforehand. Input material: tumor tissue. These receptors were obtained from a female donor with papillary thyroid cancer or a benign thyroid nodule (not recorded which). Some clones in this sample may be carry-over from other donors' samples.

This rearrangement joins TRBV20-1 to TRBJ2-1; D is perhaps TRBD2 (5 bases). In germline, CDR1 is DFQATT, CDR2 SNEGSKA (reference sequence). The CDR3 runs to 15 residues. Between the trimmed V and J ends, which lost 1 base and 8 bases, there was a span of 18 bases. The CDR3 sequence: CSARVEGTSRDEQFF. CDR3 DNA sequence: TGCAGTGCTAGAGTTGAGGGCACCTCCCGGGATGAGCAGTTCTTC.

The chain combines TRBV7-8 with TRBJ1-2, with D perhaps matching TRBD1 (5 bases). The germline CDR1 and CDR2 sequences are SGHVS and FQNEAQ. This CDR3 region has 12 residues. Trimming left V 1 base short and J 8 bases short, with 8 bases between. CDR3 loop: CASSLGRDGYTF. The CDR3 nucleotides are TGTGCCAGCAGCTTAGGGAGGGACGGCTACACCTTC.

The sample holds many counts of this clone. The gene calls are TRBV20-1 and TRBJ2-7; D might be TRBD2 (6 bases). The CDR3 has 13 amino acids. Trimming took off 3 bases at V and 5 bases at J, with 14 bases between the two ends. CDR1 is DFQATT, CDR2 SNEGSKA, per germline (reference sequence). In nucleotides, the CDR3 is TGCAGTGCTAGGAGGCAGCCGGGGGACGAGCAGTACTTC. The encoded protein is CSARRQPGDEQYF.

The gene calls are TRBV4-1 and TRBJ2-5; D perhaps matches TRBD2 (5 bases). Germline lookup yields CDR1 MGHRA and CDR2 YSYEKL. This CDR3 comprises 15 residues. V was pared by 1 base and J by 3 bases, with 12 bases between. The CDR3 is CASSQGPTRKETQYF. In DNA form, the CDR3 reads TGCGCCAGCAGCCAAGGGCCCACTAGAAAAGAGACCCAGTACTTC.

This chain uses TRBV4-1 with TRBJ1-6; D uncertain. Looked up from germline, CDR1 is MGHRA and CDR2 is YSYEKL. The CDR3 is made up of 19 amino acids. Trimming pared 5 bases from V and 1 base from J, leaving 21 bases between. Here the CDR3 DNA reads TGCGCCAGCAGCGCATCCCTCCGCCGTAAGGGTTCCTATAATTCACCCCTCCACTTT. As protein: CASSASLRRKGSYNSPLHF.

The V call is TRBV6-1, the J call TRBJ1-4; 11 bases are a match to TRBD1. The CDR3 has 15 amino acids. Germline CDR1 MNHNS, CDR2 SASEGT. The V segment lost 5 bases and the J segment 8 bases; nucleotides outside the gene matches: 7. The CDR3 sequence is CASSFTGTGGEKLFF. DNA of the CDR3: TGTGCCAGCAGTTTCACCGGGACAGGGGGAGAAAAACTGTTTTTT.

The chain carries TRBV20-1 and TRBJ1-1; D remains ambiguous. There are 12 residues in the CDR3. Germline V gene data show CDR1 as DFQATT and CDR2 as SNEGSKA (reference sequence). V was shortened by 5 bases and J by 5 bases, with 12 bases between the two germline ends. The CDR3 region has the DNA TGCAGTGCTGGTAGGGAAATGACTGAAGCTTTCTTT. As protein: CSAGREMTEAFF.

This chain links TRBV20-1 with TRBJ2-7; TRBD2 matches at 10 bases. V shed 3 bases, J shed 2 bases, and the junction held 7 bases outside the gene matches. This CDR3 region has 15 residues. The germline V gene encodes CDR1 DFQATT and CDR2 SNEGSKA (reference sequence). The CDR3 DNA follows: TGCAGTGCTAGTACAGGTGGGACTAGCGCCTACGAGCAGTACTTC. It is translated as CSASTGGTSAYEQYF.

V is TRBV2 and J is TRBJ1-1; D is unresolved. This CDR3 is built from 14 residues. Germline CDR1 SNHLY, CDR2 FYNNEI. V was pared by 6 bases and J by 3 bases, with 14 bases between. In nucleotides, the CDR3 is TGTGCCAGCAGGATAAGACGGGTTTACACTGAAGCTTTCTTT. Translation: CASRIRRVYTEAFF.

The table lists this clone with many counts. The CDR3 region has the DNA TGTGCCAGCAGTACAGGGCCCTCTGGGGCCAACGTCCTGACTTTC. Translated, it gives CASSTGPSGANVLTF. The chain couples TRBV2 to TRBJ2-6; the D gene is possibly TRBD1 (6 bases). From germline, CDR1 is SNHLY and CDR2 FYNNEI. Deletions cut 5 bases from V and 0 bases from J, with 8 bases between. CDR3 length: 15 amino acids.

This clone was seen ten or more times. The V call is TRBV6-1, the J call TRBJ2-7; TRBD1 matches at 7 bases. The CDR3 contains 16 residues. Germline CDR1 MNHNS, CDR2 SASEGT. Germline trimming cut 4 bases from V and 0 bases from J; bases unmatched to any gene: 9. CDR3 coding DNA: TGTGCCAGCAGTGGTTCCGGGACAGAGAGCTCCTACGAGCAGTACTTC. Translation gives CASSGSGTESSYEQYF.

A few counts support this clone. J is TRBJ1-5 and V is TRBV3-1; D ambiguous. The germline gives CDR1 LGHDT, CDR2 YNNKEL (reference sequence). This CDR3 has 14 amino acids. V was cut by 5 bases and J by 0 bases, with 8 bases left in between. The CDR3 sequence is CASSVGNSNQPQHF. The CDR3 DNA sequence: TGTGCCAGCAGCGTCGGAAATAGCAATCAGCCCCAGCATTTT.

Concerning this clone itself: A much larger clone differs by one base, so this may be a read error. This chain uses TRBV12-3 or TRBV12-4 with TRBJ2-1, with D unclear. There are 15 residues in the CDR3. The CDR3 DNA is TGTTCCAGCAGTTTAGGTTACGGGCCCTACAATGAGCAGTTCTTC. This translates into CSSSLGYGPYNEQFF.

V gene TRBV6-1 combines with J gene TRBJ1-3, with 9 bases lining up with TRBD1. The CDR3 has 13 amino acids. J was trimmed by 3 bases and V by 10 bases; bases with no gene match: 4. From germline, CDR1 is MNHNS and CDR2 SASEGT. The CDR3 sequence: CATTGGSGNTIYF. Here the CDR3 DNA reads TGTGCCACCACAGGGGGCAGTGGAAACACCATATATTTT.

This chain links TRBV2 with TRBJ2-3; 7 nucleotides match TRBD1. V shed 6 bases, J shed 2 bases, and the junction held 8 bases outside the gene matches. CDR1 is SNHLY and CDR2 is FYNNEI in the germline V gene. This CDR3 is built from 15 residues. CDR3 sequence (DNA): TGTGCCAGCAGGCAGGACAGGAGAACCACAGATACGCAGTATTTT. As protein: CASRQDRRTTDTQYF.

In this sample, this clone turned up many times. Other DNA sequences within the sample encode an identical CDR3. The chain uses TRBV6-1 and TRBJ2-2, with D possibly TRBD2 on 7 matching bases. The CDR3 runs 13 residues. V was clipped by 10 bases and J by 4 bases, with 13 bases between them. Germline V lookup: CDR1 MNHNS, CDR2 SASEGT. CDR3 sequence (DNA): TGTGCCACTAGGGGGGGATTCACCGGGGAGCTGTTTTTT. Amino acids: CATRGGFTGELFF.

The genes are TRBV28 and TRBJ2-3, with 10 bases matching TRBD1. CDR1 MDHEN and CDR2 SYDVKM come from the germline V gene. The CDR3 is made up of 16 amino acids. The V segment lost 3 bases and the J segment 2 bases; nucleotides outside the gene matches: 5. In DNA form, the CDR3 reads TGTGCCAGCAGTTTGAGAGGGACAGGGGCCACAGATACGCAGTATTTT. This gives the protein CASSLRGTGATDTQYF.

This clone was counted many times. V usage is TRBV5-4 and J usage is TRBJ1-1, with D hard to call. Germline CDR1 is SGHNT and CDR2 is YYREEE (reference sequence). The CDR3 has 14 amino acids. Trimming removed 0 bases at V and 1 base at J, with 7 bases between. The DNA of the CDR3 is TGTGCCAGCAGCTTGGCTGCTTCGAACACTGAAGCTTTCTTT. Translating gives CASSLAASNTEAFF.

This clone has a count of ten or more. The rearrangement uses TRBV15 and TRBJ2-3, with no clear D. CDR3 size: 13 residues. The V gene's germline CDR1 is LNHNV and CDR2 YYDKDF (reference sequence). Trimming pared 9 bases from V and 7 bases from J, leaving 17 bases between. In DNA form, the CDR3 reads TGTGCCACTCAAACTACGTTGGAAAATACGCAGTATTTT. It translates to CATQTTLENTQYF.

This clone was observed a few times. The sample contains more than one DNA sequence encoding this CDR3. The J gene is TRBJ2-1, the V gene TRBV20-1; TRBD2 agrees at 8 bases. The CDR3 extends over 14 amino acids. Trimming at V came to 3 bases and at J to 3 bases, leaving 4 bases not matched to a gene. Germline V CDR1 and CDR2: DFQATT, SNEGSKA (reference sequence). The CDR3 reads CSASGRASYNEQFF. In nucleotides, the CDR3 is TGCAGTGCTAGCGGGAGGGCCAGCTACAATGAGCAGTTCTTC.

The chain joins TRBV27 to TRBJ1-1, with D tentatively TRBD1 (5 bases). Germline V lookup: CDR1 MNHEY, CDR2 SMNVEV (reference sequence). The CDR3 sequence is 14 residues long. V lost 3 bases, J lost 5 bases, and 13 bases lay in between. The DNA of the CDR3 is TGTGCCAGCAGTTTGCAGGGAAAAGGAACTGAAGCTTTCTTT. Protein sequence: CASSLQGKGTEAFF.